These 14 T cell receptor beta chains were all obtained from the same sample, sequenced in a study of identical twins (dated by TCRdb to about 2016). The library was generated by 5' RACE. TCRdb shows the sequencer as Illumina HiSeq 2000. In TCRdb, the public reads were trimmed at Q25 with fastp and aligned with MiXCR, with productive beta chains retained. Identical CDR3 proteins give one entry, which carries the most common genes and DNA. This sample comprises fewer than 900,000 distinct CDR3 sequences, around 20% of them detected only once. The ten largest clonotypes hold 4% to 4.5% of the sample. These same data were also listed under a study on T cells expressing NK-cell markers.

The sequencing sample was made of PBMCs. The receptors derive from a woman aged 18-29 years in good health.

J is TRBJ2-7 and V is TRBV7-2; D is unresolved. Germline V lookup: CDR1 SGHTA, CDR2 FQGNSA. CDR3 length: 11 amino acids. V lost 6 bases and J 3 bases, leaving 6 bases between the germline ends. The CDR3 sequence: CASRRIYEQYF. The CDR3 DNA reads TGTGCCAGCAGGAGGATCTACGAGCAGTACTTC.

This clonotype appeared once. This chain links TRBV6-4 with TRBJ2-1; D might be TRBD2 (6 bases). The ends were cut back, 5 bases at V and 7 bases at J, with 12 bases in the middle. Germline V CDR1 and CDR2: MRHNA, SNTAGT. The CDR3 sequence is 13 residues long. The CDR3 coding sequence is TGTGCCAGCAGTATCACAGCGGGTAATGAGCAGTTCTTC. Protein sequence: CASSITAGNEQFF.

This clonotype was counted only a few times. The J gene is TRBJ1-5, the V gene TRBV27; D is uncertain. CDR1 is MNHEY, CDR2 SMNVEV, per germline (reference sequence). The CDR3 covers 14 residues. Between the trimmed V and J ends, which lost 2 bases and 7 bases, there was a span of 12 bases. CDR3 sequence: CASSLKAINQPQHF. As DNA, the CDR3 is TGTGCCAGCAGTTTAAAGGCTATAAACCAGCCCCAGCATTTT.

The V and J genes are TRBV28 and TRBJ2-7; D is possibly TRBD2 (6 bases). The length of the CDR3 is 15 residues. Germline values: CDR1 MDHEN, CDR2 SYDVKM. Trimming took off 3 bases at V and 2 bases at J, with 14 bases between the two ends. This CDR3 reads CASSLRGGNPYEQYF. The CDR3, as DNA: TGTGCCAGCAGTTTGAGGGGCGGGAACCCCTACGAGCAGTACTTC.

This clonotype came up many times. The chain links TRBV12-3 or TRBV12-4 to TRBJ2-7; 7 nucleotides agree with TRBD1. CDR3 size: 14 residues. The V gene end was trimmed by 4 bases and the J gene end by 6 bases; junction bases not matched to a gene: 9. The CDR3, as DNA: TGTGCCAGCAGTTCCACGGACAGGATAATCGAGCAGTACTTC. This translates into CASSSTDRIIEQYF.

In this sample, this clonotype turned up many times. The gene calls are TRBV27 and TRBJ2-1; D might be TRBD1 (6 bases). The CDR3 has 13 amino acids. V lost 4 bases and J lost 3, with 7 bases in between. Germline assignment: CDR1 MNHEY and CDR2 SMNVEV (reference sequence). The CDR3 nucleotides read TGTGCCAGCAGTTGGGACAACTACAATGAGCAGTTCTTC. Residues: CASSWDNYNEQFF.

In this sample, this clonotype turned up a few times. The rearrangement joins TRBV25-1 to TRBJ1-2, with D hard to call. Germline CDR1 reads MGHDK; CDR2 reads SYGVNS. Trimming took off 4 bases at V and 4 bases at J, with 7 bases between the two ends. This CDR3 region has 12 residues. The CDR3: CASSANSYGYTF. The CDR3 DNA sequence: TGTGCCAGCAGTGCGAACAGCTATGGCTACACCTTC.

This clonotype was counted many times. V gene TRBV20-1 combines with J gene TRBJ2-2; 11 bases map to TRBD2. The V segment lost 7 bases and the J segment 5 bases; nucleotides outside the gene matches: 3. Germline V gene data show CDR1 as DFQATT and CDR2 as SNEGSKA (reference sequence). This CDR3 spans 13 amino acids. CDR3 sequence: CSGGTSGTGELFF. The CDR3 DNA sequence: TGCAGTGGGGGGACTAGCGGTACCGGGGAGCTGTTTTTT.

This sequence joins TRBV5-1 and TRBJ2-5, with D possibly being TRBD1 or TRBD2 (5 bases each). Trimming took off 3 bases at V and 7 bases at J, with 19 bases between the two ends. Germline CDR1 and CDR2: SGHRS and YFSETQ. The length of the CDR3 is 15 residues. The CDR3 loop reads CASSSSGTDLGTQYF. As DNA, the CDR3 is TGCGCCAGCAGCTCTTCCGGGACCGACCTCGGGACCCAGTACTTC.

The gene calls are TRBV27 and TRBJ1-2; 7 bases fit TRBD1. Germline trimming cut 8 bases from V and 6 bases from J; bases unmatched to any gene: 12. This CDR3 has 14 residues. Germline lookup yields CDR1 MNHEY and CDR2 SMNVEV (reference sequence). The CDR3 DNA reads as TGTGCCAGCCGGGAAACAGGGGAGGCTCATGGCTACACCTTC. Translation: CASRETGEAHGYTF.

This rearrangement joins TRBV6-1 to TRBJ1-1; unclear D gene. Per germline, CDR1 MNHNS and CDR2 SASEGT. Trimming pared 8 bases from V and 8 bases from J, leaving 3 bases between. The CDR3 has 8 residues. The CDR3 sequence: CASLEAFF. Here the CDR3 DNA reads TGTGCCAGCTTGGAAGCTTTCTTT.

In this sample, this clonotype turned up many times. The chain uses TRBV12-3 or TRBV12-4 and TRBJ1-1, with D uncertain. Trimming left V 4 bases short and J 4 bases short, with 10 bases between. The CDR3 loop spans 13 amino acids. The CDR3 sequence: CASSSRRGTEAFF. The CDR3 DNA reads as TGTGCCAGCAGTTCTCGGCGAGGCACTGAAGCTTTCTTT.

V usage is TRBV11-1 and J usage is TRBJ2-5; D is possibly TRBD1 or TRBD2 (5 bases each). V gave up 5 bases and J gave up 1 base, with 23 bases separating them. The CDR3 loop spans 18 amino acids. Looked up from germline, CDR1 is SGHAT and CDR2 is FQDESV (reference sequence). Here the CDR3 reads CASSRGRRDPQFQETQYF. DNA of the CDR3: TGTGCCAGCAGCCGAGGACGCCGGGACCCCCAGTTCCAAGAGACCCAGTACTTC.

This clonotype was seen ten or more times. V usage is TRBV7-2 and J usage is TRBJ1-3, with D possibly being TRBD1 (6 bases). Trimming took off 1 base at V and 2 bases at J, with 9 bases between the two ends. CDR3 size: 15 residues. Germline lookup yields CDR1 SGHTA and CDR2 FQGNSA. CDR3 region: CASSLGGTTGNTIYF. The CDR3 DNA reads as TGTGCCAGCAGCTTAGGCGGGACAACTGGAAACACCATATATTTT.